The 8 T cell receptor beta chains given below trace back to one sample, sequenced in a study of blood T cell repertoires in COVID-19 (TCRdb year 2020). The library was obtained by the immunoSEQ multiplex PCR assay. Imported from immuneACCESS, the table was reduced by TCRdb to in-frame sequences with V and J called. These copies leave out some clones; in studies compared against another copy, an unresolved V gene accounts for under half, and the cause of the remainder is not known. The sample table records about 140,000 clones; 65% to 85% of these occur just once. The top ten clonotypes cover 7% to 9.5% of the sample. The sequenced sample was peripheral blood. The receptor source for this set is a man aged 30-40 years with COVID-19, enrolled during active disease.

The rearrangement joins TRBV19 to TRBJ2-7, with 9 positions matching TRBD1. This CDR3 has 14 residues. Germline-derived CDR1 and CDR2 are LNHDA and SQIVND (reference sequence). Trimming removed 8 bases from V and 1 base from J; junction bases left unmatched: 6. Here the CDR3 DNA reads TGTGCCAGTGGTGCCGGGACAGGGTCCTACGAGCAGTACTTC. It encodes CASGAGTGSYEQYF.

This chain joins TRBV19 and TRBJ2-1, with D perhaps TRBD2 (5 bases). Germline V gene sequence: CDR1 LNHDA, CDR2 SQIVND (reference sequence). With 6 bases removed from V and 7 bases from J, the gap between germline ends came to 19 bases. This CDR3 has 15 amino acids. DNA for the CDR3: TGTGCCAGTAGGACCGGTGACGGGATAAGGAATGAGCAGTTCTTC. Protein: CASRTGDGIRNEQFF.

CDR3 loop: CASSADGGRPGELFF. CDR3 coding DNA: TGTGCCAGCAGCGCGGACGGGGGTAGACCCGGGGAGCTGTTTTTT. The chain couples TRBV5-4 to TRBJ2-2; possible D gene TRBD2, 6 bases. The germline V gene encodes CDR1 SGHNT and CDR2 YYREEE (reference sequence). Trimming took 4 bases from V and 6 from J, leaving 16 bases between them. This CDR3 contains 15 residues.

V and J are TRBV7-9 and TRBJ1-6, with TRBD1 as a possible D gene (5 bases). This CDR3 has 14 amino acids. Germline V gene lookup returns CDR1 SEHNR and CDR2 FQNEAQ (reference sequence). Trimming left V 10 bases short and J 6 bases short, with 16 bases between. CDR3 DNA sequence: TGTGCCACCTCAGGGCTGGGGTCTAATTCACCCCTCCACTTT. It encodes CATSGLGSNSPLHF.

The J gene is TRBJ2-7, the V gene TRBV18; 7 bases match TRBD1. Losses at the gene ends were 1 base for V and 5 bases for J; bases not matched to a gene: 11. CDR3 length: 16 amino acids. Looked up from germline, CDR1 is KGHSH and CDR2 is LQKENI. The CDR3 protein is CASSPLEGAITHEQYF. The CDR3 DNA follows: TGTGCCAGCTCACCACTTGAGGGGGCGATCACCCACGAGCAGTACTTC.

V and J are TRBV2 and TRBJ1-2; D remains ambiguous. This CDR3 has 12 residues. Trimming removed 6 bases at V and 4 bases at J, with 9 bases between. Germline values: CDR1 SNHLY, CDR2 FYNNEI. The CDR3 sequence is CASSLEFYGYTF. The CDR3 DNA reads TGTGCCAGCAGCCTCGAGTTCTATGGCTACACCTTC.

The V call is TRBV19, the J call TRBJ1-6; D is ambiguous. The CDR3 runs 14 residues. From germline, CDR1 is LNHDA and CDR2 SQIVND (reference sequence). V was pared by 3 bases and J by 8 bases, with 11 bases between. The CDR3 region has the DNA TGTGCCAGTAGTATGGAGGACTTTTATTCACCCCTCCACTTT. Protein: CASSMEDFYSPLHF.

The chain carries TRBV24-1 and TRBJ1-1; D is unclear. The length of the CDR3 is 15 residues. Germline values: CDR1 KGHDR, CDR2 SFDVKD. V gave up 3 bases and J gave up 1 base, with 11 bases separating them. CDR3 DNA: TGTGCCACCAGTGATACCGCCACCGGGAACACTGAAGCTTTCTTT. Its protein product is CATSDTATGNTEAFF.